This T cell receptor (beta chain) originates from a study of technical replicates of blood from several donors. Germline CDR1 reads MNHEY; CDR2 reads SMNVEV (reference sequence). Between the trimmed V and J ends, which lost 5 bases and 2 bases, there was a span of 9 bases. The CDR3 is 13 residues long. TCRdb's copy holds only in-frame clones and misses some; the assay was immunoSEQ multiplex PCR. The table includes more than 90,000 clones, roughly 95% detected once. The count of this clone is one. Specimen: T cells isolated from PBMCs. The chain recombines TRBV27 with TRBJ2-5; D not resolved. The receptor was isolated from a human donor in good health. CDR3 loop: CASSRAHQETQYF. CDR3 DNA sequence: TGTGCCAGCAGTCGCGCCCATCAAGAGACCCAGTACTTC.